This T cell receptor beta chain derives from a study of beta chain features in type 1 diabetes. Study results and limitations: Moderate but significant shortening of TCRB CDR3s was recorded in all four CD4+ subsets from Type 1 diabetes patients.

The CDR3 spans 13 residues. CDR1 is SGHAT and CDR2 is FQNNGV in the germline V gene. The V segment lost 10 bases and the J segment 4 bases; nucleotides outside the gene matches: 3. Isolated RNA was reverse transcribed in full, so expressed TCRB transcripts were sequenced. Using immunoSEQ multiplex PCR, the repertoire was profiled, and TCRdb retains in-frame clones only, with some absent. The sample lists some 370,000 clones, 8.5% to 10% occurring once. In this sample, this clone turned up a few times. What it binds is not known. The specimen sequenced was central memory CD4+ T cells from blood. The sequence was obtained from a man aged 30 to 39 with type 1 diabetes. This chain uses TRBV11-2 with TRBJ2-2; the match to TRBD1 covers 10 bases. The CDR3 here is CATGTGVTGELFF. CDR3 in DNA: TGTGCCACAGGGACAGGGGTCACCGGGGAGCTGTTTTTT.